These 9 T cell receptor beta chains were all obtained from the same sample, sequenced in a study of cytomegalovirus exposure and HLA in healthy donors. In the PCR, 60 Vbeta and 13 Jbeta primers were used. Sequencing was performed with immunoSEQ multiplex PCR; in TCRdb, only in-frame clones are kept and a portion is missing. This sample's table reports 35,000 to 45,000 clones. Sequences were obtained from PBMCs. All receptors come from a woman between 25 and 40 years old in good health and CMV-seropositive.

The genes are TRBV10-3 and TRBJ2-1, with 11 positions matching TRBD1. V dropped 9 bases and J dropped 7; count of bases not matched to a gene: 11. This CDR3 comprises 15 residues. Germline CDR1 and CDR2: ENHRY and SYGVKD. The CDR3 spells CAMAAGTGGWNEQFF. The CDR3 bases are TGTGCCATGGCGGCCGGGACAGGGGGGTGGAATGAGCAGTTCTTC.

This rearrangement joins TRBV5-5 to TRBJ2-3; 9 positions agree with TRBD1. The V and J ends lost 3 bases and 3 bases, in that order; junction bases with no gene match: 2. In germline, CDR1 is SGHKS, CDR2 YYEKEE (reference sequence). This CDR3 has 14 amino acids. In DNA form, the CDR3 reads TGTGCCAGCAGCTGGGACAGGGTAACAGATACGCAGTATTTT. Its translation is CASSWDRVTDTQYF.

This chain connects TRBV4-1 to TRBJ2-2; D gene unclear. CDR1 is MGHRA and CDR2 is YSYEKL in the germline V gene. V lost 2 bases and J lost 4, with 5 bases in between. This CDR3 is 13 amino acids long. The CDR3 protein is CASSQPVTGELFF. DNA of the CDR3: TGCGCCAGCAGCCAACCTGTCACCGGGGAGCTGTTTTTT.

The CDR3 sequence is CAKPPQKGVSGYTF. The CDR3 bases are TGTGCCAAGCCCCCCCAGAAAGGGGTCTCTGGCTACACCTTC. V usage is TRBV6-6 and J usage is TRBJ1-2, with a tentative D call TRBD1 (5 bases). This CDR3 has 14 amino acids. Germline CDR1 reads MNHNY; CDR2 reads SVGAGI (reference sequence). The ends were cut back, 10 bases at V and 7 bases at J, with 22 bases in the middle.

This chain joins TRBV11-2 and TRBJ2-5; the match to TRBD2 covers 10 bases. Trimming cost V 5 bases and J 9 bases; bases outside gene matches: 21. Germline V lookup: CDR1 SGHAT, CDR2 FQNNGV. The CDR3 runs to 18 residues. The CDR3 region is CASSTKVASGGLGRAQYF. Written as DNA, the CDR3 is TGTGCCAGCAGCACAAAGGTAGCTAGCGGGGGCCTGGGACGGGCCCAGTACTTC.

The J gene is TRBJ2-7, the V gene TRBV27, with no clear D. Per the germline V gene, CDR1 is MNHEY and CDR2 is SMNVEV (reference sequence). The germline V and J ends were trimmed by 9 bases and 5 bases, with 14 bases remaining between them. The CDR3 runs 12 residues. CDR3 region: CASASRPDEQYF. In DNA, the CDR3 is TGTGCCAGTGCCTCTAGGCCGGACGAGCAGTACTTC.

The V and J genes are TRBV19 and TRBJ2-3; the match to TRBD2 covers 8 bases. Germline trimming cut 3 bases from V and 4 bases from J; bases unmatched to any gene: 18. Germline CDR1 LNHDA, CDR2 SQIVND (reference sequence). The CDR3 runs 19 residues. This chain's CDR3 is CASSMRAGPVRRGADTQYF. The CDR3 DNA sequence: TGTGCCAGTAGTATGAGGGCAGGGCCCGTACGGCGGGGGGCAGATACGCAGTATTTT.

Written as DNA, the CDR3 is TGTGCCAGCAGCCCTTTATTCTCTGGGGCCAACGTCCTGACTTTC. It encodes CASSPLFSGANVLTF. V gene TRBV4-2 combines with J gene TRBJ2-6; D not certain. Per the germline V gene, CDR1 is LGHNA and CDR2 is YNFKEQ. This CDR3 has 15 amino acids. V shed 4 bases and J shed 0 bases, with 7 bases lying between them.

The rearrangement joins TRBV10-2 to TRBJ1-2, with 11 bases lining up with TRBD1. Germline CDR1 is WSHSY and CDR2 is SAAADI. Trimming cost V 4 bases and J 3 bases; bases outside gene matches: 4. This CDR3 spans 15 amino acids. The CDR3 sequence: CASSGPGQGDYGYTF. The CDR3 bases are TGCGCCAGCAGTGGTCCGGGACAGGGGGACTATGGCTACACCTTC.